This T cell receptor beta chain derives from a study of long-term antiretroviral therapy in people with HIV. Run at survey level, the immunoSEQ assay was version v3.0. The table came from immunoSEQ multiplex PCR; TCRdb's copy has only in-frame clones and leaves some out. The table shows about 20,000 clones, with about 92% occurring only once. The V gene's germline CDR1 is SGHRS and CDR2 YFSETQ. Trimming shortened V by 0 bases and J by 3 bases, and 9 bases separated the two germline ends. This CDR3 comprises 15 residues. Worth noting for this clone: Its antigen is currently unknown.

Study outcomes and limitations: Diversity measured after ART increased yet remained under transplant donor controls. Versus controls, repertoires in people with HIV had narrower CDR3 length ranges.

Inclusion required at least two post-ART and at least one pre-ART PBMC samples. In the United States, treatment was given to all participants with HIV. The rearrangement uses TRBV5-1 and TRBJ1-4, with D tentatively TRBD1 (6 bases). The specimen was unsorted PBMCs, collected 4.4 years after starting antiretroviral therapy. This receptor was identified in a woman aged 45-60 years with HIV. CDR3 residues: CASSLGGAANEKLFF. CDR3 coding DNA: TGCGCCAGCAGCTTGGGGGGGGCGGCTAATGAAAAACTGTTTTTT.